The 9 T cell receptor beta chains below were found in one sample sequenced in a study of blood T cell repertoires in COVID-19. Method: immunoSEQ multiplex PCR; TCRdb's copy keeps in-frame clones and lacks some. The sample records some 310,000 clones, 90% being singletons. Input material: peripheral blood. The receptors derive from a woman aged 40 to 55 with COVID-19, enrolled during active disease.

The V call is TRBV15, the J call TRBJ2-3, with D tentatively TRBD1 (6 bases). The germline V gene encodes CDR1 LNHNV and CDR2 YYDKDF (reference sequence). The CDR3 runs to 16 residues. Trimming took 3 bases from V and 6 from J, leaving 19 bases between them. The CDR3 loop is CATSRGALATHDTQYF. CDR3 DNA: TGTGCCACCAGCAGGGGGGCCCTAGCTACCCACGATACGCAGTATTTT.

This chain links TRBV7-3 with TRBJ1-1, with D tentatively TRBD1 (5 bases). This CDR3 region has 14 residues. CDR1 SGHTA and CDR2 FQGTGA come from the germline V gene. Trimming removed 5 bases at V and 0 bases at J, with 10 bases between. The CDR3 is CASSRRTLNTEAFF. The CDR3 DNA reads TGTGCCAGCAGCCGTAGGACACTGAACACTGAAGCTTTCTTT.

This chain links TRBV28 with TRBJ1-1; D possibly corresponds to TRBD1 (6 bases). V was pared by 7 bases and J by 10 bases, with 13 bases between. This CDR3 has 11 amino acids. The germline V gene has CDR1 MDHEN and CDR2 SYDVKM. The CDR3 spells CASNQGQTAFF. The CDR3 bases are TGTGCCAGCAACCAGGGACAAACAGCTTTCTTT.

The V and J genes are TRBV30 and TRBJ1-5; tentative D call: TRBD1 (5 bases). The CDR3 contains 14 residues. The V and J ends lost 3 bases and 0 bases respectively, with 9 bases between them. Germline values: CDR1 GTSNPN, CDR2 SVGIG (reference sequence). The CDR3 sequence: CAWSQGLSNQPQHF. For the CDR3, the DNA is TGTGCCTGGAGCCAGGGCCTTAGCAATCAGCCCCAGCATTTT.

The J gene is TRBJ1-2, the V gene TRBV10-3, with a tentative D call TRBD1 (5 bases). CDR1 and CDR2 (germline): ENHRY, SYGVKD. The ends were cut back, 6 bases at V and 7 bases at J, with 12 bases in the middle. The CDR3 extends over 12 amino acids. CDR3: CAIRSRGGGYTF. The CDR3 nucleotides read TGTGCCATCAGGTCACGGGGGGGTGGCTACACCTTC.

The chain combines TRBV12-3 or TRBV12-4 with TRBJ2-3, with D possibly TRBD1 on 5 matching bases. There are 13 residues in the CDR3. Trimming removed 3 bases from V and 6 bases from J, with 10 bases in between. CDR3 protein: CASSLASGDTQYF. CDR3 in DNA: TGTGCCAGCAGTTTGGCCTCAGGGGATACGCAGTATTTT.

Here the CDR3 reads CASNLGQGDQNTEAFF. CDR3 DNA: TGTGCCAGCAACCTTGGACAGGGGGATCAAAACACTGAAGCTTTCTTT. The chain couples TRBV2 to TRBJ1-1; 10 bases map to TRBD1. CDR1 and CDR2 from the germline V gene are SNHLY and FYNNEI. This CDR3 region has 16 residues. Losses at the gene ends were 7 bases for V and 2 bases for J; bases not matched to a gene: 10.

This sequence joins TRBV27 and TRBJ1-4; D is undetermined. CDR1 and CDR2 from the germline V gene are MNHEY and SMNVEV (reference sequence). This CDR3 spans 15 amino acids. V was clipped by 6 bases and J by 3 bases, with 14 bases between them. The CDR3 DNA reads TGTGCCAGCAGACCTGGAGGCACCTCTAATGAAAAACTGTTTTTT. Translating it yields CASRPGGTSNEKLFF.

J is TRBJ2-3 and V is TRBV6-5, with a weak D call TRBD2 (6 bases). Germline V CDR1 and CDR2: MNHEY, SVGAGI. V was trimmed by 6 bases and J by 4 bases, leaving 14 bases between them. The length of the CDR3 is 14 residues. Written as DNA, the CDR3 is TGTGCCAGCAGAGAGGGACTCCCCCCAGATACGCAGTATTTT. Protein sequence: CASREGLPPDTQYF.